This T cell receptor (beta chain) was retrieved from a study of T cell responses to AZD1222 COVID-19 vaccine. Across the whole study: Analysis merged second doses at about 4 or about 12 weeks. The study, taken as a whole, reports: It was only a handful of AZD1222 recipients who were seropositive at baseline. Samples come after the peak T cell response, not at day 14. With two AZD1222 doses given, Spike-specific TCR breadth and depth both rose.

TCRdb's table, derived via immunoSEQ multiplex PCR, lists solely in-frame clones and lacks some. The sample yields around 100,000 clones, about 92% seen once. Germline values: CDR1 MNHNS, CDR2 SASEGT. V lost 0 bases and J lost 3, with 12 bases in between. The CDR3 is made up of 15 amino acids. As for this clone: Its cognate antigen is unknown.

The rearrangement uses TRBV6-1 and TRBJ2-7; TRBD2 is a possible D gene (6 bases). The input for sequencing was peripheral blood, taken on day 0 of AZD1222 vaccination. This receptor was identified in an adult in good health. For the CDR3, the DNA is TGTGCCAGCAGTGAAGCGTGGAGGGGTGTCTACGAGCAGTACTTC. Translating it yields CASSEAWRGVYEQYF.